Following are 21 T cell receptor beta chains from one sample sequenced in a study of memory CD4+ T cells and cytomegalovirus serostatus. The sort gate was single viable CD3+CD4+CD8-CD45RO+ cells for memory CD4+ T cells. The repertoire was sequenced with immunoSEQ multiplex PCR; TCRdb's copy has only in-frame clones and lacks some. The table lists 50,000 or so clones, roughly four fifths of them singletons. Sequenced: memory CD4+ T cells from blood. Receptor source: an adult in good health and CMV-seronegative.

The chain joins TRBV30 to TRBJ1-2; the D is unclear. Trimming took 2 bases from V and 4 from J, leaving 14 bases between them. This CDR3 comprises 14 residues. Germline CDR1 GTSNPN, CDR2 SVGIG (reference sequence). The CDR3 loop reads CAWSHSGVGYGYTF. Here the CDR3 DNA reads TGTGCCTGGAGTCACTCCGGGGTGGGCTATGGCTACACCTTC.

The rearrangement uses TRBV11-2 and TRBJ2-1, with a tentative D call TRBD2 (5 bases). V lost 4 bases and J lost 7, with 14 bases in between. This CDR3 has 14 residues. CDR1 is SGHAT, CDR2 FQNNGV, per germline. The CDR3 nucleotides read TGTGCCAGCAGCTCAAGGACTGCTTTGAATGAGCAGTTCTTC. Protein sequence: CASSSRTALNEQFF.

This rearrangement joins TRBV5-6 to TRBJ2-5, with D hard to call. Germline V lookup: CDR1 SGHDT, CDR2 YYEEEE. The length of the CDR3 is 15 residues. Between the trimmed V and J ends, which lost 4 bases and 2 bases, there was a span of 15 bases. The CDR3 DNA sequence: TGTGCCAGCAGCAAGTCGCCTACTACACAAGAGACCCAGTACTTC. This sequence encodes CASSKSPTTQETQYF.

The chain uses TRBV29-1 and TRBJ1-2; no clear D. The V end lost 2 bases, the J end lost 2 bases, and 9 bases lay between the germline ends. The CDR3 totals 13 residues. Germline values: CDR1 SQVTM, CDR2 ANQGSEA. This chain's CDR3 is CSVEPSPNYGYTF. In DNA form, the CDR3 reads TGCAGCGTTGAACCCTCCCCCAACTATGGCTACACCTTC.

The chain couples TRBV19 to TRBJ2-5; TRBD2 agrees at 12 bases. This CDR3 is 16 amino acids long. V was clipped by 3 bases and J by 6 bases; unmatched bases: 8. Germline lookup yields CDR1 LNHDA and CDR2 SQIVND (reference sequence). CDR3 amino acids: CASSITSGGTGQTQYF. DNA of the CDR3: TGTGCCAGTAGTATTACTAGCGGGGGGACAGGGCAGACCCAGTACTTC.

This clone showed up just once. The chain joins TRBV7-2 to TRBJ1-1, with 8 nucleotides matching TRBD1. The CDR3 runs 15 residues. The trim removed 5 bases at V and 7 bases at J, leaving 12 bases unmatched. The germline V gene encodes CDR1 SGHTA and CDR2 FQGNSA. The DNA for the CDR3 is TGTGCCAGCAGCCCGAGGGACAGGAGCTATTTTGAAGCTTTCTTT. This encodes CASSPRDRSYFEAFF.

The V and J genes are TRBV7-3 and TRBJ2-3; D is possibly TRBD1 or TRBD2 (6 bases each). The germline CDR1 and CDR2 sequences are SGHTA and FQGTGA. The CDR3 covers 15 residues. The germline V and J ends were trimmed by 3 bases and 3 bases, with 13 bases remaining between them. DNA of the CDR3: TGTGCCAGCAGCTTTGGGGGGCCGGAGACAGATACGCAGTATTTT. It translates to CASSFGGPETDTQYF.

The chain couples TRBV11-1 to TRBJ2-7, with TRBD1 matching 7 bases. Per the germline V gene, CDR1 is SGHAT and CDR2 is FQDESV (reference sequence). This CDR3 region has 15 residues. V was pared by 5 bases and J by 3 bases, with 10 bases of the junction left unmatched. The DNA of the CDR3 is TGTGCCAGCAGCCTCCGAGGGGACAGAAACTACGAGCAGTACTTC. The encoded protein is CASSLRGDRNYEQYF.

This rearrangement joins TRBV4-2 to TRBJ2-3; 11 bases fit TRBD2. Germline assignment: CDR1 LGHNA and CDR2 YNFKEQ. The CDR3 has 16 amino acids. Trimming removed 4 bases from V and 3 bases from J; junction bases left unmatched: 6. The CDR3 is CASSRTTSGETDTQYF. Here the CDR3 DNA reads TGTGCCAGCAGCCGAACGACTAGCGGGGAGACAGATACGCAGTATTTT.

This clone was observed a handful of times. The rearrangement uses TRBV19 and TRBJ2-2, with 7 nucleotides matching TRBD1. Germline V gene data show CDR1 as LNHDA and CDR2 as SQIVND (reference sequence). Trimming cost V 1 base and J 3 bases; bases outside gene matches: 11. The CDR3 has 18 residues. CDR3 sequence: CASSIAPIQGYYTGELFF. CDR3 DNA: TGTGCCAGTAGTATAGCCCCTATACAGGGGTATTACACCGGGGAGCTGTTTTTT.

The rearrangement joins TRBV25-1 to TRBJ1-1; unclear D gene. There are 14 residues in the CDR3. The V and J ends lost 3 bases and 11 bases respectively, with 19 bases between them. The germline V gene encodes CDR1 MGHDK and CDR2 SYGVNS. The CDR3 spells CASSEPKRSSVAFF. The CDR3 nucleotides read TGTGCCAGCAGTGAGCCCAAGAGGAGCTCGGTGGCTTTCTTT.

CDR3 DNA sequence: TGCGCCAGCAGCCATTCCGGGACAATCAACACCGGGGAGCTGTTTTTT. This encodes CASSHSGTINTGELFF. The chain employs TRBV4-3 and TRBJ2-2; weak D call: TRBD1 (6 bases). Germline V gives CDR1 LGHNA, CDR2 YSLEER. The CDR3 loop spans 16 amino acids. V was clipped by 3 bases and J by 2 bases, with 13 bases between them.

The chain couples TRBV5-4 to TRBJ2-7; D is undetermined. The CDR3 sequence is 13 residues long. V lost 4 bases, J lost 4 bases, and 12 bases lay in between. CDR1 and CDR2 (germline): SGHNT, YYREEE (reference sequence). CDR3 coding DNA: TGTGCCAGCAGCCCTGGACCAGAGTACGAGCAGTACTTC. Encoded protein: CASSPGPEYEQYF.

This chain joins TRBV7-9 and TRBJ2-7; no clear D gene. CDR1 and CDR2 from the germline V gene are SEHNR and FQNEAQ (reference sequence). V lost 4 bases and J 3 bases, leaving 10 bases between the germline ends. This CDR3 has 13 residues. CDR3 sequence (DNA): TGTGCCAGCAGCTCAGGACGGATCTACGAGCAGTACTTC. Protein sequence: CASSSGRIYEQYF. Variable domain in full (rest from reference TRBV7-9 and TRBJ2-7): DTGVSQNPRHKITKRGQNVTFRCDPISEHNRLYWYRQTLGQGPEFLTYFQNEAQLEKSRLLSDRFSAERPKGSFSTLEIQRTEQGDSAMYLCASSSGRIYEQYFGPGTRLTVT.

This clone was found a few times. This rearrangement joins TRBV30 to TRBJ2-3; D could derive from TRBD1 or TRBD2 (6 bases each). Germline assignment: CDR1 GTSNPN and CDR2 SVGIG (reference sequence). The V and J ends lost 5 bases and 8 bases respectively, with 26 bases between them. This CDR3 has 16 amino acids. The CDR3 reads CAWHGRGRGVTGTQYF. In nucleotides, the CDR3 is TGTGCCTGGCACGGTCGGGGGCGAGGGGTCACGGGTACGCAGTATTTT. The entire variable domain, with the rest obtained from reference TRBV30 and TRBJ2-3, is as follows: SQTIHQWPATLVQPVGSPLSLECTVEGTSNPNLYWYRQAAGRGLQLLFYSVGIGQISSEVPQNLSASRPQDRQFILSSKKLLLSDSGFYLCAWHGRGRGVTGTQYFGPGTRLTVL.

The chain has TRBV30 and TRBJ2-1, with no clear D. V was pared by 2 bases and J by 5 bases, with 10 bases between. This CDR3 spans 13 amino acids. Germline V CDR1 and CDR2: GTSNPN, SVGIG (reference sequence). CDR3 coding DNA: TGTGCCTGGAGTCCGATTGATCACAATGAGCAGTTCTTC. Protein: CAWSPIDHNEQFF. Drawing the rest from reference TRBV30 and TRBJ2-1, the complete variable domain is SQTIHQWPATLVQPVGSPLSLECTVEGTSNPNLYWYRQAAGRGLQLLFYSVGIGQISSEVPQNLSASRPQDRQFILSSKKLLLSDSGFYLCAWSPIDHNEQFFGPGTRLTVL.

The J gene is TRBJ1-4, the V gene TRBV7-9; a weak D match, TRBD1 (5 bases). Per the germline V gene, CDR1 is SEHNR and CDR2 is FQNEAQ (reference sequence). The CDR3 sequence is 14 residues long. Trimming took 7 bases from V and 7 from J, leaving 16 bases between them. CDR3 sequence reads: CASNPIGTGEKLFF. In DNA form, the CDR3 reads TGTGCCAGCAACCCAATAGGGACGGGTGAAAAACTGTTTTTT.

The J gene is TRBJ2-3, the V gene TRBV5-6; 12 bases match TRBD2. With 0 bases clipped from V and 3 bases from J, the junction kept 2 bases outside the gene matches. Per the germline V gene, CDR1 is SGHDT and CDR2 is YYEEEE. This CDR3 has 16 residues. CDR3 loop: CASSLVGLAGTDTQYF. DNA for the CDR3: TGTGCCAGCAGCTTGGTTGGACTAGCGGGAACAGATACGCAGTATTTT.

This clone was detected many times. V is TRBV19 and J is TRBJ1-1, with D possibly TRBD1 on 6 matching bases. V was pared by 3 bases and J by 0 bases, with 14 bases between. From germline, CDR1 is LNHDA and CDR2 SQIVND (reference sequence). The CDR3 is made up of 16 amino acids. CDR3 nucleotides: TGTGCCAGTAGTATCGGGACATCGTTAATGAACACTGAAGCTTTCTTT. Protein sequence: CASSIGTSLMNTEAFF.

This clone has only a few counts. The chain is built from TRBV7-2 and TRBJ2-3, with unresolved D. The CDR3 sequence is 15 residues long. The V gene lost 1 base and the J gene lost 5 bases, with 13 bases spanning the gap. Germline lookup yields CDR1 SGHTA and CDR2 FQGNSA. The CDR3, as DNA: TGTGCCAGCAGCTTAGTAGTTGGGTTGAAAGATACGCAGTATTTT. Translated: CASSLVVGLKDTQYF.

The gene calls are TRBV10-1 and TRBJ2-7, with 9 bases lining up with TRBD2. The length of the CDR3 is 16 residues. Germline-derived CDR1 and CDR2 are WNHNN and SYGVQD (reference sequence). The V and J ends lost 2 bases and 2 bases, in that order; junction bases with no gene match: 7. The CDR3 DNA sequence: TGCGCCAGCAGTGAGAGTCTAGCGGGACGAACCTACGAGCAGTACTTC. It translates to CASSESLAGRTYEQYF.